This TCR beta chain came from a study of STAT3 mutations in large granular lymphocyte leukemia. Study background: Over half of T-LGLL patients had one or more immunosuppressive regimens.

To note about this clone: Its matching antigen is unknown.

The data were produced by immunoSEQ multiplex PCR, yet TCRdb's version contains in-frame clones alone and is incomplete. This table has roughly 35,000 clones, around nine tenths appearing once. Whole-study findings and limits: Persisting codominant clonotypes may have hidden a small pathogenic clone. At least one immunodominant TCR beta clonotype appeared in every T-cell large granular lymphocyte leukemia patient. Treatment regimens differed across patients between samplings. After therapy, about 35% of the 18 patients switched clonotypes, all new clones STAT3 wild type.

The clonotype originates from a human donor with T large granular lymphocyte leukemia. Some clones in this sample may be carry-over from other donors' samples. Sequencing was performed on PBMCs.

Here the CDR3 reads CASSQGAGGSYEQYF. As DNA, the CDR3 is TGTGCCAGCAGCCAAGGGGCGGGGGGTTCCTACGAGCAGTACTTC. V and J are TRBV7-9 and TRBJ2-7; 8 nucleotides align to TRBD2. The germline CDR1 and CDR2 sequences are SEHNR and FQNEAQ (reference sequence). The CDR3 spans 15 residues. V was pared by 5 bases and J by 1 base, with 7 bases of the junction left unmatched.